Each of the 17 T cell receptor beta chains below was sequenced from the same sample in a study of blood T cell repertoires in COVID-19. Method: immunoSEQ multiplex PCR; TCRdb's copy keeps in-frame clones and lacks some. Here the sample spans some 190,000 clones, roughly 86% being singletons. Sequences were obtained from PBMCs or T cells enriched from blood (not recorded which). The receptors derive from a woman aged 40-49 years in a cohort exposed to, infected with or recovered from COVID-19 (not recorded which).

The chain uses TRBV5-4 and TRBJ2-5, with D possibly TRBD2 on 5 matching bases. CDR1 is SGHNT and CDR2 is YYREEE in the germline V gene (reference sequence). This CDR3 region has 14 residues. V was pared by 0 bases and J by 1 base, with 7 bases between. The DNA of the CDR3 is TGTGCCAGCAGCTTGGGAGGACTCCAAGAGACCCAGTACTTC. This codes for CASSLGGLQETQYF. Combining the CDR3 with reference TRBV5-4 and TRBJ2-5 gives the whole variable domain ETGVTQSPTHLIKTRGQQVTLRCSSQSGHNTVSWYQQALGQGPQFIFQYYREEENGRGNFPPRFSGLQFPNYSSELNVNALELDDSALYLCASSLGGLQETQYFGPGTRLLVL.

The chain joins TRBV3-1 (or the pseudogene TRBV3-2) to TRBJ1-1; D remains ambiguous. CDR1 LGHDT and CDR2 YNNKEL come from the germline V gene (reference sequence). V was trimmed by 6 bases and J by 8 bases, leaving 10 bases between them. This CDR3 contains 11 residues. CDR3 DNA: TGTGCCAGCAGGAAGGGAGGAGAAGCTTTCTTT. Its translation: CASRKGGEAFF.

The J gene is TRBJ2-3, the V gene TRBV6-5; 7 nucleotides match TRBD1. This CDR3 contains 15 residues. Trimming at V came to 10 bases and at J to 5 bases, leaving 15 bases not matched to a gene. CDR1 is MNHEY and CDR2 is SVGAGI in the germline V gene. The CDR3 region is CATCPMGQGVDTQYF. CDR3 nucleotide sequence: TGTGCCACGTGCCCTATGGGTCAGGGGGTAGATACGCAGTATTTT.

J is TRBJ1-2 and V is TRBV9; 8 positions agree with TRBD1. The germline CDR1 and CDR2 sequences are SGDLS and YYNGEE. CDR3 length equals 15 residues. J lost 4 bases, V lost 3 bases, and 8 bases had no gene match. The CDR3 nucleotides read TGTGCCAGCAGCGCGCGACAGGGGCGGTCCTATGGCTACACCTTC. It yields the protein CASSARQGRSYGYTF.

The V and J genes are TRBV5-6 and TRBJ2-5; TRBD1 matches at 7 bases. Losses at the gene ends were 3 bases for V and 4 bases for J; bases not matched to a gene: 12. The CDR3 is made up of 16 amino acids. Germline lookup yields CDR1 SGHDT and CDR2 YYEEEE. For the CDR3, the DNA is TGTGCCAGCAGCTCTGGCCTCAGTAGACAGGGAGAGACCCAGTACTTC. Translated, it gives CASSSGLSRQGETQYF.

The rearrangement links TRBV15 to TRBJ1-5; D uncertain. The germline gives CDR1 LNHNV, CDR2 YYDKDF (reference sequence). With 3 bases removed from V and 4 bases from J, the gap between germline ends came to 4 bases. The CDR3 sequence is 12 residues long. The CDR3 coding sequence is TGTGCCACCAGCAGGTTAAATCAGCCCCAGCATTTT. This gives the protein CATSRLNQPQHF.

The chain recombines TRBV7-9 with TRBJ2-2; D not certain. The CDR3 is made up of 14 amino acids. In germline, CDR1 is SEHNR, CDR2 FQNEAQ (reference sequence). Trimming removed 1 base from V and 1 base from J, with 4 bases in between. CDR3 DNA: TGTGCCAGCAGCTTAGACGGGAACACCGGGGAGCTGTTTTTT. Translation: CASSLDGNTGELFF.

The V gene is TRBV24-1, the J gene TRBJ1-1, with 7 bases fitting TRBD1. The CDR3 consists of 16 residues. Germline assignment: CDR1 KGHDR and CDR2 SFDVKD. V shed 3 bases, J shed 3 bases, and the junction held 9 bases outside the gene matches. As DNA, the CDR3 is TGTGCCACCAGTGATACCCCCCGACAGGGATACACTGAAGCTTTCTTT. Protein sequence: CATSDTPRQGYTEAFF.

This clone has only a few counts. The chain is built from TRBV4-3 and TRBJ2-1, with TRBD2 identical over 7 bases. Losses at the gene ends were 0 bases for V and 1 base for J; bases not matched to a gene: 6. CDR1 and CDR2 from the germline V gene are LGHNA and YSLEER. The CDR3 extends over 17 amino acids. CDR3 sequence reads: CASSQDPPSGSYNEQFF. The DNA for the CDR3 is TGCGCCAGCAGCCAAGATCCCCCTAGCGGTTCCTACAATGAGCAGTTCTTC.

The chain is built from TRBV9 and TRBJ2-1, with TRBD1 matching 8 bases. This CDR3 region has 15 residues. Per the germline V gene, CDR1 is SGDLS and CDR2 is YYNGEE. The V and J ends lost 2 bases and 4 bases, in that order; junction bases with no gene match: 5. CDR3 sequence reads: CASSVNRGVYNEQFF. The CDR3 DNA reads TGTGCCAGCAGCGTGAACAGGGGGGTTTACAATGAGCAGTTCTTC.

The chain has TRBV27 and TRBJ1-2; perhaps TRBD1 as D (6 bases). V dropped 3 bases and J dropped 2 bases, with 16 bases sitting between them. The V gene's germline CDR1 is MNHEY and CDR2 SMNVEV (reference sequence). The CDR3 totals 16 residues. CDR3 region: CASSFILGQGNYGYTF. CDR3 bases: TGTGCCAGCAGTTTTATCTTGGGGCAGGGGAACTATGGCTACACCTTC.

The rearrangement joins TRBV4-2 to TRBJ1-4; no clear D. CDR1 LGHNA and CDR2 YNFKEQ come from the germline V gene. This CDR3 is built from 17 residues. Trimming removed 4 bases at V and 0 bases at J, with 15 bases between. In nucleotides, the CDR3 is TGTGCCAGCAGCCCAGGAGGTCAGTCTGCAACTAATGAAAAACTGTTTTTT. Translating gives CASSPGGQSATNEKLFF.

The J gene is TRBJ1-2, the V gene TRBV24-1, with 7 bases that match TRBD1. The CDR3 covers 12 residues. With V trimmed by 5 bases and J by 4 bases, 0 bases remained unmatched. CDR1 and CDR2 (germline): KGHDR, SFDVKD. The CDR3 region has the DNA TGTGCCACCAGTGGGGACAGCTATGGCTACACCTTC. As protein: CATSGDSYGYTF.

The chain joins TRBV28 to TRBJ1-2; D may be TRBD1 (5 bases). The V end lost 7 bases, the J end lost 10 bases, and 25 bases lay between the germline ends. The CDR3 is 15 residues long. Per germline, CDR1 MDHEN and CDR2 SYDVKM. The CDR3: CASKAGRFGLSFYTF. The DNA for the CDR3 is TGTGCCAGCAAGGCAGGGCGATTCGGTCTTAGTTTCTACACCTTC.

The rearrangement links TRBV11-2 to TRBJ1-1; 8 nucleotides match TRBD1. CDR3 size: 17 residues. The V and J ends lost 2 bases and 2 bases, in that order; junction bases with no gene match: 10. Germline V gene lookup returns CDR1 SGHAT and CDR2 FQNNGV. CDR3 amino acids: CASSLFYAGQDNTEAFF. CDR3 sequence (DNA): TGTGCCAGCAGCTTATTCTACGCGGGACAGGATAACACTGAAGCTTTCTTT.

The V call is TRBV11-2, the J call TRBJ1-2; 8 bases match TRBD1. The CDR3 contains 14 residues. CDR1 is SGHAT, CDR2 FQNNGV, per germline. V trimming: 7 bases; J trimming: 8 bases; junction bases outside the gene matches: 12. In DNA, the CDR3 is TGTGCCAGCACTCAATTGGCCAGGGGGCAAGGCTACACCTTC. As protein: CASTQLARGQGYTF.

The J gene is TRBJ2-5, the V gene TRBV2; TRBD1 matches at 7 bases. Germline CDR1 SNHLY, CDR2 FYNNEI. The CDR3 is 12 residues long. V was clipped by 8 bases and J by 5 bases; unmatched bases: 5. This CDR3 is CASRRGSETQYF. The CDR3 region has the DNA TGTGCCAGCCGCAGGGGGTCTGAGACCCAGTACTTC.